This TCR beta chain was observed in a study of shared T cell receptors in the human thymus. The length of the CDR3 is 14 residues. V lost 7 bases to trimming and J lost 4 bases; unmatched junction nucleotides: 7. Germline V gene lookup returns CDR1 SNHLY and CDR2 FYNNEI. Data came from immunoSEQ multiplex PCR; TCRdb stores just in-frame clones and leaves some out. Of hundreds of thousands of clones in the sample, approximately 89% are singletons; the top ten hold roughly 0.0086%. These same data were also listed under a study on human thymus T cells. That report adds: Infants, healthy and Finnish, who were having corrective surgery for congenital heart defects served as donors. Surgeons resected thymus tissue during corrective heart surgery. Both thymic and peripheral blood repertoires showed apparently biased V and J usage. A high degree of thymic repertoire overlap among unrelated individuals was reported in related research.

The clonotype originates from a boy in the first two years of life with a congenital heart defect. Input material: thymocytes. The chain links TRBV2 to TRBJ2-7; 10 bases align to TRBD2. The DNA for the CDR3 is TGTGCCAGCACCCCCCTAGCGGGAGCGTACGAGCAGTACTTC. This gives the protein CASTPLAGAYEQYF. The full variable domain, with the rest looked up from reference TRBV2 and TRBJ2-7, is EPEVTQTPSHQVTQMGQEVILRCVPISNHLYFYWYRQILGQKVEFLVSFYNNEISEKSEIFDDQFSVERPDGSNFTLKIRSTKLEDSAMYFCASTPLAGAYEQYFGPGTRLTVT.